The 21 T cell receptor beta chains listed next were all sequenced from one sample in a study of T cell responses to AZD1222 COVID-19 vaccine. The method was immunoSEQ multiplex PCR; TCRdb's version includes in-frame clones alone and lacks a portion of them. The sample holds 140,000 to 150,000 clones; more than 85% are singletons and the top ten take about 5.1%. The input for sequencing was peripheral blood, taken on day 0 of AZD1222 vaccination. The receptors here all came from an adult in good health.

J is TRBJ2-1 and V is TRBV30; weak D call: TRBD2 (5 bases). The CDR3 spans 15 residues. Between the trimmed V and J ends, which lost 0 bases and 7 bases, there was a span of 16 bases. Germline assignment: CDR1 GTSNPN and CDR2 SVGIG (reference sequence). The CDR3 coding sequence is TGTGCCTGGAGTGTCTTTAGCGTCGGTTGGAATGAGCAGTTCTTC. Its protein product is CAWSVFSVGWNEQFF.

The CDR3 region has the DNA TGCGCCAGCAGCTCAGGACCGACCTACGAGCAGTACTTC. This codes for CASSSGPTYEQYF. The rearrangement links TRBV5-1 to TRBJ2-7; D gene ambiguous. Germline V gives CDR1 SGHRS, CDR2 YFSETQ. This CDR3 is built from 13 residues. The V end lost 3 bases, the J end lost 2 bases, and 9 bases lay between the germline ends.

The CDR3 coding sequence is TGTGCCAGCAGCCCCGGGACAGGGTTCTCCGAGCAGTACTTC. This translates into CASSPGTGFSEQYF. The chain uses TRBV6-5 and TRBJ2-7, with 9 bases lining up with TRBD1. Germline CDR1 MNHEY, CDR2 SVGAGI. Losses at the gene ends were 6 bases for V and 6 bases for J; bases not matched to a gene: 9. The CDR3 totals 14 residues.

The CDR3 nucleotides are TGTGCCAGCAGCCAAGGGGGCTGGAGTGAAGCTTTCTTT. Amino acids: CASSQGGWSEAFF. This chain joins TRBV9 and TRBJ1-1; TRBD1 matches at 7 bases. CDR1 is SGDLS and CDR2 is YYNGEE in the germline V gene. CDR3 size: 13 residues. V trimming: 4 bases; J trimming: 7 bases; junction bases outside the gene matches: 7.

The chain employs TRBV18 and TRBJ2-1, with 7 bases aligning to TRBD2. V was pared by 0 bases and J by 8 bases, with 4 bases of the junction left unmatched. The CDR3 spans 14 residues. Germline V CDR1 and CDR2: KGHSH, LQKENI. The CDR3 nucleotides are TGTGCCAGCTCACCACCGACTAGCTTACATGAGCAGTTCTTC. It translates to CASSPPTSLHEQFF. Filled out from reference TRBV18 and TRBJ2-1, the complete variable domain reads NAGVMQNPRHLVRRRGQEARLRCSPMKGHSHVYWYRQLPEEGLKFMVYLQKENIIDESGMPKERFSAEFPKEGPSILRIQQVVRGDSAAYFCASSPPTSLHEQFFGPGTRLTVL.

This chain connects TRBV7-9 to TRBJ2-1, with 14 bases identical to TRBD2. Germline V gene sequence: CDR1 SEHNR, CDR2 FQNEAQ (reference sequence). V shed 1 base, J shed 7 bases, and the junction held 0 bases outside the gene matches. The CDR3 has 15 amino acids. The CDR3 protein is CASSLGTSGGNEQFF. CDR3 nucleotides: TGTGCCAGCAGCTTAGGGACTAGCGGGGGGAATGAGCAGTTCTTC.

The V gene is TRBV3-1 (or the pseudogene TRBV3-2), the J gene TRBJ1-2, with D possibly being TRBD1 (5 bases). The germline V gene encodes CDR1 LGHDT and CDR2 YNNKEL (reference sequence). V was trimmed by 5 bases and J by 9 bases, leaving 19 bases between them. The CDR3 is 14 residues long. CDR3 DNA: TGTGCCAGCAGCTTAACACAGGCCTTCGGGAGCTACACCTTC. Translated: CASSLTQAFGSYTF.

The CDR3 region has the DNA TGTGCCAGCAGCTTCCTATCGGGACGGACTACAGATACGCAGTATTTT. This translates into CASSFLSGRTTDTQYF. The chain employs TRBV5-5 and TRBJ2-3; D possibly matches TRBD1 or TRBD2 (5 bases each). Germline CDR1 is SGHKS and CDR2 is YYEKEE (reference sequence). CDR3 length: 16 amino acids. V lost 2 bases to trimming and J lost 3 bases, with 16 bases between them.

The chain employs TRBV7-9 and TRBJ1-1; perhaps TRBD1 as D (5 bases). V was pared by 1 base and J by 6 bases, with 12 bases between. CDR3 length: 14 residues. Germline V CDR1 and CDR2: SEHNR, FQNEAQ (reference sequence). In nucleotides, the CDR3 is TGTGCCAGCAGCTTAGTTTTGGGGCAATCTGAAGCTTTCTTT. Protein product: CASSLVLGQSEAFF.

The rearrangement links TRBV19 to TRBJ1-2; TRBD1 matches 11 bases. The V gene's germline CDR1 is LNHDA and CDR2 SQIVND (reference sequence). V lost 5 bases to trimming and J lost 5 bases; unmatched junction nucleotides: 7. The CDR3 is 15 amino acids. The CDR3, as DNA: TGTGCCAGTAGTCCCTGGACAGGGGGCAGATATGGCTACACCTTC. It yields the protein CASSPWTGGRYGYTF.

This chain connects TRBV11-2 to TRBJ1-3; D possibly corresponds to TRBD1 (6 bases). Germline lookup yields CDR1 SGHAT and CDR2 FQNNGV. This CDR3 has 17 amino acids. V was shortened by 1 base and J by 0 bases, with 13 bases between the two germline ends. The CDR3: CASSLGGTKISGNTIYF. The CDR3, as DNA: TGTGCCAGCAGCTTAGGAGGGACAAAAATCTCTGGAAACACCATATATTTT.

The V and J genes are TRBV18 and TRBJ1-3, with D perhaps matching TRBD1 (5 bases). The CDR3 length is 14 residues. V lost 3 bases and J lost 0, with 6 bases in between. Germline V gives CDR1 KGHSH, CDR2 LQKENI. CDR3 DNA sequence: TGTGCCAGCTCACCGGGACGCTCTGGAAACACCATATATTTT. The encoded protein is CASSPGRSGNTIYF. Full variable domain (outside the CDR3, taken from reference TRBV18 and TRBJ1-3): NAGVMQNPRHLVRRRGQEARLRCSPMKGHSHVYWYRQLPEEGLKFMVYLQKENIIDESGMPKERFSAEFPKEGPSILRIQQVVRGDSAAYFCASSPGRSGNTIYFGEGSWLTVV.

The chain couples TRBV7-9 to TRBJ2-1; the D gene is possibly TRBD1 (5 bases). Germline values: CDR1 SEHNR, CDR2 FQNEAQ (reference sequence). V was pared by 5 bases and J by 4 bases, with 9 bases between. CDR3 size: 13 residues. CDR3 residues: CASSPTGYNEQFF. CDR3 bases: TGTGCCAGCAGCCCCACAGGTTACAATGAGCAGTTCTTC.

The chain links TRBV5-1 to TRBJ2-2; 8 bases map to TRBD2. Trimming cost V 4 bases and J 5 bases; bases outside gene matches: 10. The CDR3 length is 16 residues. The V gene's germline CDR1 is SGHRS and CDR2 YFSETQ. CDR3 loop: CASSSQAGVFTGELFF. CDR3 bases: TGCGCCAGCAGCAGCCAAGCGGGAGTCTTTACCGGGGAGCTGTTTTTT.

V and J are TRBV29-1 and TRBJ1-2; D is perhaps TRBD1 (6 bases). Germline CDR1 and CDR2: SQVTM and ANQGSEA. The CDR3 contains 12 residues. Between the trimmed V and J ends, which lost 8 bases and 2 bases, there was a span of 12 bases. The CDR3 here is CSIADRNYGYTF. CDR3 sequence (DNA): TGCAGCATCGCGGACAGAAACTATGGCTACACCTTC.

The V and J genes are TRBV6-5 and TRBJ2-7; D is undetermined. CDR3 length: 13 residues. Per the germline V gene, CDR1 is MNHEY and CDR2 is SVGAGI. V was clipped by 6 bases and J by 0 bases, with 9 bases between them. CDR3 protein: CASSKQSSYEQYF. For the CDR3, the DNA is TGTGCCAGCAGCAAACAGTCCTCCTACGAGCAGTACTTC.

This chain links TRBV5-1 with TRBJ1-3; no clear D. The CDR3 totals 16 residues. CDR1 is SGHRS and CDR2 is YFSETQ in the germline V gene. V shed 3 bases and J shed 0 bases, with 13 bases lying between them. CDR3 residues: CASSSLSGRSGNTIYF. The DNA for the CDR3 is TGCGCCAGCAGCTCCCTCTCTGGGCGCTCTGGAAACACCATATATTTT.

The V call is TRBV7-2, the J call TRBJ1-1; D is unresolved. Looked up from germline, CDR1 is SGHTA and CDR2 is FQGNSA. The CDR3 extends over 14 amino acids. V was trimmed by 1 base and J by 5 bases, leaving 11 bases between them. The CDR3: CASSLGARGTEAFF. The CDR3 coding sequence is TGTGCCAGCAGCTTAGGGGCACGGGGAACTGAAGCTTTCTTT.

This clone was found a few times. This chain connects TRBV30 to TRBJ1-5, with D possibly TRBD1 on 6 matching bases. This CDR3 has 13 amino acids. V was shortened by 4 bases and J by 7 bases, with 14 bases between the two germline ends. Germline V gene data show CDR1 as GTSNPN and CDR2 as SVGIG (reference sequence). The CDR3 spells CAWTSGAWQPQHF. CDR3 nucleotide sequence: TGTGCCTGGACGTCAGGGGCTTGGCAGCCCCAGCATTTT.

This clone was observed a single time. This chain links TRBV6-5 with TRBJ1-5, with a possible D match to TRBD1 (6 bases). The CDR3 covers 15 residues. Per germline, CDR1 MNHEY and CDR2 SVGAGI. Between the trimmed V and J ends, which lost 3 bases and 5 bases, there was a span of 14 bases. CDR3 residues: CASSYAGDQDQPQHF. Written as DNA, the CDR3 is TGTGCCAGCAGTTATGCAGGGGATCAGGATCAGCCCCAGCATTTT.

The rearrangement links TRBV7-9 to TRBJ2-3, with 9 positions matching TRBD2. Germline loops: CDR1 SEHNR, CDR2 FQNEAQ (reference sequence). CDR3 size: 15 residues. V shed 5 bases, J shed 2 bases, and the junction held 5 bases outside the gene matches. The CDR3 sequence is CASSDGGRATDTQYF. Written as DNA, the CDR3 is TGTGCCAGCAGCGATGGCGGGAGGGCCACAGATACGCAGTATTTT.